These 27 T cell receptor beta chains came from one sample sequenced in a study of prognosis after radiotherapy for stage I lung cancer. Genomic DNA was the source, and TCR beta CDR3 was amplified from it by two-round multiplex PCR. It was primers specific to each TRBV and TRBJ gene that first-round PCR used. A single record per CDR3 protein comes from TCRdb applying MiXCR to the multiplex PCR reads. The repertoire has 10,000 to 15,000 distinct CDR3 sequences, approximately 45% of them found once; the top ten carry 40%. This material consisted of PBMCs, taken before or after stereotactic body radiation therapy (not recorded which). The receptors originated from a donor aged 50 or older with non-small cell lung cancer.

This rearrangement joins TRBV6-2 or TRBV6-3 to TRBJ1-2; D not certain. CDR1 and CDR2 from the germline V gene are MNHEY and SVGEGT. Trimming stripped 6 bases from V and 4 bases from J, with 21 bases between. The CDR3 sequence is 16 residues long. CDR3 DNA: TGTGCCAGCAGCCGGACGGTCCTCCAGAGAAGCTATGGCTACACCTTC. It yields the protein CASSRTVLQRSYGYTF.

The chain combines TRBV7-2 with TRBJ2-3; TRBD2 matches 13 bases. Germline lookup yields CDR1 SGHTA and CDR2 FQGNSA. Trimming at V came to 5 bases and at J to 3 bases, leaving 2 bases not matched to a gene. The CDR3 loop spans 15 amino acids. CDR3 amino acids: CASSVGLAGTDTQYF. The CDR3 region has the DNA TGTGCCAGCAGCGTGGGACTAGCGGGGACAGATACGCAGTATTTT.

A word on this clonotype: A much larger clone lies a single base off, so this may be a read error. V gene TRBV28 combines with J gene TRBJ2-3; D remains ambiguous. The CDR3 contains 17 residues. V was trimmed by 5 bases and J by 0 bases, leaving 18 bases between them. The V gene's germline CDR1 is MDHEN and CDR2 SYDVKM. CDR3 DNA: TGTGCCAGCAGTATACTTGAGGTACCTCCTAGCACAGATACGCAGTATTTT. It translates to CASSILEVPPSTDTQYF. The full variable domain, with the rest looked up from reference TRBV28 and TRBJ2-3, is DVKVTQSSRYLVKRTGEKVFLECVQDMDHENMFWYRQDPGLGLRLIYFSYDVKMKEKGDIPEGYSVSREKKERFSLILESASTNQTSMYLCASSILEVPPSTDTQYFGPGTRLTVL.

The V gene is TRBV6-1, the J gene TRBJ1-6; TRBD1 might be the D (5 bases). The CDR3 is 14 amino acids. V was trimmed by 5 bases and J by 9 bases, leaving 14 bases between them. CDR1 and CDR2 (germline): MNHNS, SASEGT. CDR3 in DNA: TGTGCCAGCAGTCCACAAGGGGCGGGTTCACCCCTCCACTTT. As protein: CASSPQGAGSPLHF.

Judged by abundance, this clonotype is medium-sized. The J gene is TRBJ1-2, the V gene TRBV30; tentative D call: TRBD1 (6 bases). This CDR3 spans 17 amino acids. The V gene's germline CDR1 is GTSNPN and CDR2 SVGIG (reference sequence). V was pared by 7 bases and J by 2 bases, with 26 bases between. CDR3 sequence: CAYNEGQISTLNYGYTF. CDR3 coding DNA: TGTGCCTACAACGAAGGACAGATTTCTACACTGAACTATGGCTACACCTTC.

At least ten counts were recorded for this clonotype. The chain uses TRBV19 and TRBJ2-2, with 7 bases aligning to TRBD1. After removal of 4 bases from V and 5 bases from J, the junction contained 7 bases not matched to a gene. Germline CDR1 LNHDA, CDR2 SQIVND (reference sequence). CDR3 length: 15 residues. The CDR3 coding sequence is TGTGCCAGTAGTAAAGGGGGCCTGAGAACCGGGGAGCTGTTTTTT. Its translation: CASSKGGLRTGELFF.

This clonotype has at least ten counts. The chain uses TRBV12-3 or TRBV12-4 and TRBJ1-2, with 8 bases that match TRBD1. V trimming: 2 bases; J trimming: 3 bases; junction bases outside the gene matches: 2. This CDR3 contains 14 residues. This chain's CDR3 is CASSLQGADYGYTF. The CDR3 DNA reads as TGTGCCAGCAGTTTACAGGGGGCAGACTATGGCTACACCTTC.

This clonotype was picked up a small number of times. Lacking the conserved final phenylalanine or tryptophan, this CDR3 likely reflects a read error. V and J are TRBV5-4 and TRBJ2-3; possible D gene TRBD2, 7 bases. Trimming removed 4 bases at V and 5 bases at J, with 17 bases between. Germline assignment: CDR1 SGHNT and CDR2 YYREEE (reference sequence). The CDR3 is 15 amino acids. Here the CDR3 reads CASSTAGAQGDTQYL. As DNA, the CDR3 is TGTGCCAGCAGCACCGCGGGGGCCCAAGGAGATACGCAGTATCTT.

This clonotype is medium-sized (0.01 to 0.1%) by share. This chain links TRBV28 with TRBJ2-2, with a tentative D call TRBD1 (5 bases). This CDR3 is built from 17 residues. The ends were cut back, 1 base at V and 6 bases at J, with 18 bases in the middle. Germline V gene sequence: CDR1 MDHEN, CDR2 SYDVKM. DNA of the CDR3: TGTGCCAGCAGTTTATTCGTTTCGGGCAGGGCGGCCGGGGAGCTGTTTTTT. Protein product: CASSLFVSGRAAGELFF.

This clonotype was counted ten times or more. This chain links TRBV6-4 with TRBJ1-5; D remains unclear. The germline gives CDR1 MRHNA, CDR2 SNTAGT. Trimming pared 3 bases from V and 0 bases from J, leaving 12 bases between. This CDR3 has 16 amino acids. For the CDR3, the DNA is TGTGCCAGCAGTGAAATGATAGGGTATAGCAATCAGCCCCAGCATTTT. Its translation is CASSEMIGYSNQPQHF.

The V call is TRBV6-1, the J call TRBJ2-1; 13 positions agree with TRBD2. With 4 bases clipped from V and 7 bases from J, the junction kept 7 bases outside the gene matches. From germline, CDR1 is MNHNS and CDR2 SASEGT. The CDR3 is 16 amino acids. This CDR3 is CASSGGLAGETNEQFF. The CDR3 region has the DNA TGTGCCAGCAGTGGAGGACTAGCGGGAGAAACGAATGAGCAGTTCTTC.

The rearrangement links TRBV30 to TRBJ2-7; 7 bases map to TRBD2. This CDR3 has 13 amino acids. V trimming: 3 bases; J trimming: 6 bases; junction bases outside the gene matches: 8. CDR1 and CDR2 (germline): GTSNPN, SVGIG (reference sequence). The CDR3 loop reads CAWRSAGAGEQYF. The CDR3 bases are TGTGCCTGGAGGTCTGCGGGAGCGGGCGAGCAGTACTTC.

In this sample, this clonotype turned up once. The V call is TRBV6-2 or TRBV6-3, the J call TRBJ2-2; 7 nucleotides agree with TRBD1. The CDR3 extends over 15 amino acids. The V and J ends lost 5 bases and 0 bases, in that order; junction bases with no gene match: 3. Looked up from germline, CDR1 is MNHEY and CDR2 is SVGEGT. CDR3 coding DNA: TGTGCCAGCAGTCGGACAGGAGCGAACACCGGGGAGCTGTTTTTT. This encodes CASSRTGANTGELFF.

The chain links TRBV20-1 to TRBJ2-2; D call uncertain. V dropped 6 bases and J dropped 6 bases, with 11 bases sitting between them. Germline values: CDR1 DFQATT, CDR2 SNEGSKA (reference sequence). The length of the CDR3 is 12 residues. CDR3 sequence: CSASSESGELFF. The DNA for the CDR3 is TGCAGTGCCTCCTCGGAGTCCGGGGAGCTGTTTTTT.

A remark on this clonotype: This may arise from a read error, as a much more abundant clone is one base away. J is TRBJ1-1 and V is TRBV7-9; no definite D call. V lost 0 bases and J 11 bases, leaving 22 bases between the germline ends. Looked up from germline, CDR1 is SEHNR and CDR2 is FQNEAQ (reference sequence). The length of the CDR3 is 16 residues. CDR3 loop: CASSLAQSWSRSRAFF. The DNA of the CDR3 is TGTGCCAGCAGCTTAGCGCAATCCTGGTCTCGAAGTAGGGCTTTCTTT.

The chain joins TRBV27 to TRBJ2-1; 10 positions match TRBD1. V dropped 5 bases and J dropped 7; count of bases not matched to a gene: 17. The CDR3 is 18 residues long. Germline assignment: CDR1 MNHEY and CDR2 SMNVEV (reference sequence). The CDR3 loop reads CASSLEISGTGVHNEQFF. The CDR3 region has the DNA TGTGCCAGCAGTCTCGAAATATCCGGGACAGGGGTTCATAATGAGCAGTTCTTC.

This clonotype has just a few counts. A much larger clone differs by one base, so this may be a read error. This chain uses TRBV27 with TRBJ1-5, with TRBD1 matching 9 bases. This CDR3 region has 13 residues. The V gene's germline CDR1 is MNHEY and CDR2 SMNVEV (reference sequence). Trimming took 7 bases from V and 5 from J; bases not matched to a gene: 3. CDR3 DNA sequence: TGTGCCAGCATCCGGGACAGGGATCAGCCCCAGCATTTT. Its protein product is CASIRDRDQPQHF.

Concerning this clonotype itself: Its ends do not fully match the called genes, so a read error is possible. The chain has TRBV30 and TRBJ2-3; no definite D call. CDR3 length: 11 amino acids. The germline V gene has CDR1 GTSNPN and CDR2 SVGIG (reference sequence). CDR3 nucleotide sequence: TGTGCCTGGAGTGCCACATATACGCAGTATTTT. This translates into CAWSATYTQYF.

The genes are TRBV12-3 or TRBV12-4 and TRBJ1-2; weak D call: TRBD1 (6 bases). Trimming removed 3 bases from V and 8 bases from J, with 25 bases in between. The CDR3 totals 17 residues. CDR3 loop: CASSFWPDPAGAGGYTF. CDR3 DNA sequence: TGTGCCAGCAGTTTTTGGCCTGATCCGGCAGGGGCGGGGGGCTACACCTTC.

The chain joins TRBV5-1 to TRBJ2-5; the match to TRBD1 covers 9 bases. V lost 3 bases, J lost 1 base, and 7 bases stayed unmatched. The CDR3 length is 16 residues. Per the germline V gene, CDR1 is SGHRS and CDR2 is YFSETQ. The CDR3: CASSSTGGSVQETQYF. DNA of the CDR3: TGCGCCAGCAGCTCGACAGGGGGGTCCGTCCAAGAGACCCAGTACTTC.

This clonotype was seen once. V is TRBV10-1 and J is TRBJ2-1; weak D call: TRBD2 (6 bases). With 6 bases removed from V and 0 bases from J, the gap between germline ends came to 21 bases. The CDR3 consists of 18 residues. The germline CDR1 and CDR2 sequences are WNHNN and SYGVQD (reference sequence). This CDR3 reads CASRGSWGNGSSYNEQFF. The DNA for the CDR3 is TGCGCCAGCAGGGGGTCATGGGGCAACGGGAGCTCCTACAATGAGCAGTTCTTC.

This clonotype is judged medium-sized. The chain carries TRBV28 and TRBJ2-1; D call uncertain. V was shortened by 7 bases and J by 8 bases, with 9 bases between the two germline ends. Germline CDR1 is MDHEN and CDR2 is SYDVKM. The CDR3 totals 11 residues. The CDR3 DNA reads as TGTGCCAGCACCCGCAGCGATGAGCAGTTCTTC. This sequence encodes CASTRSDEQFF.

This clonotype was detected many times. The chain uses TRBV10-3 and TRBJ2-1; no reliable D call. The CDR3 is made up of 14 amino acids. Per germline, CDR1 ENHRY and CDR2 SYGVKD. The V and J ends lost 2 bases and 7 bases respectively, with 12 bases between them. The CDR3 loop reads CAISEPFPGNEQFF. The DNA of the CDR3 is TGTGCCATCAGTGAGCCCTTCCCAGGTAATGAGCAGTTCTTC.

This clonotype was counted only a few times. One end of the junction varies from germline; a read error may be responsible. The chain combines TRBV28 with TRBJ1-6, with D perhaps TRBD1 (6 bases). CDR1 and CDR2 (germline): MDHEN, SYDVKM. The CDR3 is 15 residues long. The CDR3 DNA follows: TGTGCCAGCAGCGGACAGTCGACCTACAATTCACCCCTCCACTTT. The encoded protein is CASSGQSTYNSPLHF.

This chain connects TRBV6-1 to TRBJ1-1; no definite D call. V was trimmed by 5 bases and J by 10 bases, leaving 14 bases between them. CDR1 and CDR2 (germline): MNHNS, SASEGT. The CDR3 consists of 12 residues. The CDR3 DNA reads as TGTGCCAGCAGTAGGAGGGATCAACGAGCTTTCTTT. This gives the protein CASSRRDQRAFF.

In its sample, this clonotype is medium-sized. The rearrangement links TRBV6-8 to TRBJ2-7; no firm D call. CDR3 length: 11 residues. V gave up 10 bases and J gave up 6 bases, with 13 bases separating them. In germline, CDR1 is MNHGY, CDR2 SAAAGT. The CDR3 protein is CAIAEVGEQYF. The CDR3, as DNA: TGTGCCATCGCCGAAGTGGGCGAGCAGTACTTC.

The rearrangement links TRBV4-3 to TRBJ2-5; D is unresolved. Trimming removed 2 bases from V and 4 bases from J, with 8 bases in between. Germline V gives CDR1 LGHNA, CDR2 YSLEER. There are 13 residues in the CDR3. CDR3 nucleotide sequence: TGCGCCAGCAGCCAATTGGACGGAGAGACCCAGTACTTC. This codes for CASSQLDGETQYF.